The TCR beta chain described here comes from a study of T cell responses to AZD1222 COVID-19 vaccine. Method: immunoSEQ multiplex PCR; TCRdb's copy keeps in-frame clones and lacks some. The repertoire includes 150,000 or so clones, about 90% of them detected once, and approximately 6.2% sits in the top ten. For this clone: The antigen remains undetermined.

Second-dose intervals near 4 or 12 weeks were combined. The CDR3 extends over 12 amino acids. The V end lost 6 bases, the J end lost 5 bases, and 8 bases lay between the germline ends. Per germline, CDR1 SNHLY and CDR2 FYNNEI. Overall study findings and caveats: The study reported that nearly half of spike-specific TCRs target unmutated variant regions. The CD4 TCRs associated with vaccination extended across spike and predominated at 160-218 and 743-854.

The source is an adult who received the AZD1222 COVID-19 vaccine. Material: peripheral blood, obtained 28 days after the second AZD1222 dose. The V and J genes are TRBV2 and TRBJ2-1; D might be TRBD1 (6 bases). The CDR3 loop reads CASRRQDNEQFF. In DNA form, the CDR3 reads TGTGCCAGCAGGCGACAGGACAATGAGCAGTTCTTC.